This T cell receptor beta chain was found in a study of T-cell reconstitution after alpha-beta-depleted transplantation in children. V lost 1 base, J lost 2 bases, and 4 bases stayed unmatched. Looked up from germline, CDR1 is MGHRA and CDR2 is YSYEKL. The CDR3 runs 17 residues. Preparation of the TCRbeta library involved a method that used unique molecular identifiers. TCRdb redid the calling of the PCR reads with MiXCR, one entry per CDR3 protein. The table has around 410,000 distinct CDR3 sequences, approximately 10% seen once. This TCR came from a human donor who donated a stem cell graft to a child with acute myeloid leukemia. The chain combines TRBV4-1 with TRBJ2-6; 8 positions agree with TRBD1. The starting material was PBMCs from the stem cell graft donor, obtained from the stem cell graft. Here the CDR3 DNA reads TGCGCCAGCAGCCAAGTCAGGGGGCCTGCTGGGGCCAACGTCCTGACTTTC. Residues: CASSQVRGPAGANVLTF.